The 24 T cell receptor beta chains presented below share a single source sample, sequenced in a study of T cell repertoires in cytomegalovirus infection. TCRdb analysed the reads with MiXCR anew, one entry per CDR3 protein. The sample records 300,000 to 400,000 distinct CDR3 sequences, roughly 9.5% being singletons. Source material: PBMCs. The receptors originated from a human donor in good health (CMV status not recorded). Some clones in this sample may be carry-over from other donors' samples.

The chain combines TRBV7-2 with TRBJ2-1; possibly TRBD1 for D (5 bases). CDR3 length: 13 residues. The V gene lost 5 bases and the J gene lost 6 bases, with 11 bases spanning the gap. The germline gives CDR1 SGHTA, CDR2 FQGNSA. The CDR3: CASSQPGRNEQFF. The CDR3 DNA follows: TGTGCCAGCAGCCAACCAGGGCGCAATGAGCAGTTCTTC.

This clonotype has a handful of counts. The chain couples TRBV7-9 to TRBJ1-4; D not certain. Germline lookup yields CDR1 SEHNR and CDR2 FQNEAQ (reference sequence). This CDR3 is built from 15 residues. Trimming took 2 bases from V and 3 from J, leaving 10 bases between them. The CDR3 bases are TGTGCCAGCAGCTTAAGCGGGTTATCTAATGAAAAACTGTTTTTT. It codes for CASSLSGLSNEKLFF.

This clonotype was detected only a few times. The CDR3 protein is CASSQGNIDGYTF. The CDR3 DNA follows: TGCGCCAGCAGCCAAGGTAACATCGATGGCTACACCTTC. V usage is TRBV4-1 and J usage is TRBJ1-2; the D is unclear. CDR1 and CDR2 (germline): MGHRA, YSYEKL. This CDR3 has 13 residues. Trimming took off 1 base at V and 6 bases at J, with 9 bases between the two ends.

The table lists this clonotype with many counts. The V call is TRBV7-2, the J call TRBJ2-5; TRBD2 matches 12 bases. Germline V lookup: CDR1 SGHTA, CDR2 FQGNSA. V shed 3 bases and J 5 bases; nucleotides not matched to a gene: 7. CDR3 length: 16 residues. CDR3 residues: CASSLLLAGGVETQYF. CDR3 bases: TGTGCCAGCAGCTTGCTACTAGCGGGGGGCGTGGAGACCCAGTACTTC.

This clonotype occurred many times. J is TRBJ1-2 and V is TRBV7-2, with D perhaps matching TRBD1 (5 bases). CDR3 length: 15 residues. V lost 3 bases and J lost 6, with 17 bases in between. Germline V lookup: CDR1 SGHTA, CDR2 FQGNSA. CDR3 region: CASSFWQGTGDGYTF. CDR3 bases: TGTGCCAGCAGCTTTTGGCAGGGAACGGGTGATGGCTACACCTTC.

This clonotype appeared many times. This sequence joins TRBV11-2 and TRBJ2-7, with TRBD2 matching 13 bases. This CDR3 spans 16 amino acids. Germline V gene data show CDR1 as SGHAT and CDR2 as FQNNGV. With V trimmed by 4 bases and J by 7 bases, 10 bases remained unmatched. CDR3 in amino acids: CASSSGTSGVSLEQYF. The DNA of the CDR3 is TGTGCCAGCAGCTCCGGGACTAGCGGGGTCTCGCTGGAGCAGTACTTC. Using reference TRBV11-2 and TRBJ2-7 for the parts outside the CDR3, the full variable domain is EAGVAQSPRYKIIEKRQSVAFWCNPISGHATLYWYQQILGQGPKLLIQFQNNGVVDDSQLPKDRFSAERLKGVDSTLKIQPAKLEDSAVYLCASSSGTSGVSLEQYFGPGTRLTVT.

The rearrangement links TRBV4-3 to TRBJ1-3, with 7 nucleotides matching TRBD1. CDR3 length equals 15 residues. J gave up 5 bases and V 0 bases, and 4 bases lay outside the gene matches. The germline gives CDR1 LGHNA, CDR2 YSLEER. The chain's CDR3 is CASSQDRDSRNTIYF. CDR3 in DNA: TGCGCCAGCAGCCAAGACCGGGACAGCAGAAACACCATATATTTT.

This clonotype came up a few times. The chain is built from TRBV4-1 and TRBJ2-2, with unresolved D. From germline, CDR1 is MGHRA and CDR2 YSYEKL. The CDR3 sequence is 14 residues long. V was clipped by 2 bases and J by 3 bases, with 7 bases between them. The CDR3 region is CASSQPVDTGELFF. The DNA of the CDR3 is TGCGCCAGCAGCCAACCAGTGGACACCGGGGAGCTGTTTTTT.

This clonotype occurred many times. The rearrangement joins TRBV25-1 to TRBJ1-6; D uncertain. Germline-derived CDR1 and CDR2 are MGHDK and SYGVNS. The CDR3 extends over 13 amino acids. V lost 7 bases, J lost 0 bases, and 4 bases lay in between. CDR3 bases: TGTGCCAGCAAGACCTCCTATAATTCACCCCTCCACTTT. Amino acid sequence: CASKTSYNSPLHF.

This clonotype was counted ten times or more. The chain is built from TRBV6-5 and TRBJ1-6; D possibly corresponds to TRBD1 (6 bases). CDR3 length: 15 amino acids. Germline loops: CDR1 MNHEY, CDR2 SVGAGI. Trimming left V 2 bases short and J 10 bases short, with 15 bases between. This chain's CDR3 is CASSYATGLGSPLHF. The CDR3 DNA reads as TGTGCCAGCAGTTACGCTACAGGGTTAGGATCACCCCTCCACTTT.

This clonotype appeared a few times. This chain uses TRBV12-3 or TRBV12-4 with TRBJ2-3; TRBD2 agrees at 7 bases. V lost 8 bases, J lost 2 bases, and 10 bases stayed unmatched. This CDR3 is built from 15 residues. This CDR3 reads CASGGLEGITDTQYF. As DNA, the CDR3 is TGTGCCAGCGGTGGACTAGAGGGGATCACAGATACGCAGTATTTT.

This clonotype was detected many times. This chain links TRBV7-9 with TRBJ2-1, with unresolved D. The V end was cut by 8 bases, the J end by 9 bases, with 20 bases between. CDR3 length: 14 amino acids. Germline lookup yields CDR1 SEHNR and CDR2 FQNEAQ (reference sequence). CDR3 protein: CASSGTLSALEQFF. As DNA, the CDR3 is TGTGCCAGCTCTGGTACCCTCTCGGCCCTTGAGCAGTTCTTC.

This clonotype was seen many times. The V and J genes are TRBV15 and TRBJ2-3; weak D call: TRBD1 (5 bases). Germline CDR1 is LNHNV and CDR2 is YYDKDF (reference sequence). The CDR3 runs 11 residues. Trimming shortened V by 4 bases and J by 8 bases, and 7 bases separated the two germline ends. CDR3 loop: CATSTGITQYF. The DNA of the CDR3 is TGTGCCACCAGCACAGGGATTACGCAGTATTTT. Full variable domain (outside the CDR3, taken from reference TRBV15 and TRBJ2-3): DAMVIQNPRYQVTQFGKPVTLSCSQTLNHNVMYWYQQKSSQAPKLLFHYYDKDFNNEADTPDNFQSRRPNTSFCFLDIRSPGLGDTAMYLCATSTGITQYFGPGTRLTVL.

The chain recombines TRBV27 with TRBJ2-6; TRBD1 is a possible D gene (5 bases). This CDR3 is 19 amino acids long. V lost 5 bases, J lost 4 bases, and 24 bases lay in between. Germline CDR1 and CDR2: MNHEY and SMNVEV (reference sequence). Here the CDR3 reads CASSPLLTATVVGANVLTF. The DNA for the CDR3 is TGTGCCAGCAGTCCCCTTCTGACAGCTACAGTTGTCGGGGCCAACGTCCTGACTTTC.

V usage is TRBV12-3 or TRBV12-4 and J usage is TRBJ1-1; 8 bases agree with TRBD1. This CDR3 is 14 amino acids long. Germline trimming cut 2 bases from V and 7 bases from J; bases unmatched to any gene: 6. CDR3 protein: CASSLKGTGFEAFF. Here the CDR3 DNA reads TGTGCCAGCAGTTTAAAGGGGACAGGATTTGAAGCTTTCTTT.

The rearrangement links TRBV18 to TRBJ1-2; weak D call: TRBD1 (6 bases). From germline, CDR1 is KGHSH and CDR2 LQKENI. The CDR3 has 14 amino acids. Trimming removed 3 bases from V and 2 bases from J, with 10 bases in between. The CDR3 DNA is TGTGCCAGCTCACCCCAGGACAGCAACTATGGCTACACCTTC. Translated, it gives CASSPQDSNYGYTF.

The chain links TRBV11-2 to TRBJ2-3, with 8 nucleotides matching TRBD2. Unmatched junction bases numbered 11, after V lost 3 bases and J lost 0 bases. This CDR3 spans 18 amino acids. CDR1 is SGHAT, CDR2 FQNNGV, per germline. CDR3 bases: TGTGCCAGCAGCTTCACAACTAGCGGAGCCTCTAGCACAGATACGCAGTATTTT. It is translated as CASSFTTSGASSTDTQYF. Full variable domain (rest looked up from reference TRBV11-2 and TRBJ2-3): EAGVAQSPRYKIIEKRQSVAFWCNPISGHATLYWYQQILGQGPKLLIQFQNNGVVDDSQLPKDRFSAERLKGVDSTLKIQPAKLEDSAVYLCASSFTTSGASSTDTQYFGPGTRLTVL.

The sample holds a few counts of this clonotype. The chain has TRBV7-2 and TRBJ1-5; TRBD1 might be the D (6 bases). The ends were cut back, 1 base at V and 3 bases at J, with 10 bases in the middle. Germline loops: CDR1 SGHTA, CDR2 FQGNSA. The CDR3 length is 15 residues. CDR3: CASSLGRQANQPQHF. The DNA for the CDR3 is TGTGCCAGCAGCTTAGGGCGACAGGCCAATCAGCCCCAGCATTTT.

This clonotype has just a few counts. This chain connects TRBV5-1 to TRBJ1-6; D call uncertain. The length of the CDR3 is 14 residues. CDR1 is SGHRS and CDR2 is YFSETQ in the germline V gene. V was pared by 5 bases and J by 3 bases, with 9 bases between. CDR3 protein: CASRSPNYNSPLHF. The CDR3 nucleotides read TGCGCCAGCAGGTCACCGAACTATAATTCACCCCTCCACTTT.

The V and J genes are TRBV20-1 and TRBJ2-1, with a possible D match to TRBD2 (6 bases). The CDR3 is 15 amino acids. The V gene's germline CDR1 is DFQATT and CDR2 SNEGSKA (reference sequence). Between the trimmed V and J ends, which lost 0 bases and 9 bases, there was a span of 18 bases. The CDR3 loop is CSAREGGKVIGEQFF. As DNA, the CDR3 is TGCAGTGCTAGAGAAGGCGGGAAAGTGATCGGTGAGCAGTTCTTC.

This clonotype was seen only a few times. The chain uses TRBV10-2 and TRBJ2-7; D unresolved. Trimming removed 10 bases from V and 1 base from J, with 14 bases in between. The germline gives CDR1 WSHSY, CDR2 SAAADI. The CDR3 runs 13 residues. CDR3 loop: CATKMGGSYEQYF. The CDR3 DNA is TGCGCCACCAAAATGGGTGGGTCCTACGAGCAGTACTTC.

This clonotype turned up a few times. The CDR3 reads CASSGHPAQEDGYTF. Written as DNA, the CDR3 is TGTGCCAGCAGTGGCCACCCCGCCCAAGAGGATGGCTACACCTTC. The chain combines TRBV25-1 with TRBJ1-2; D is uncertain. V was cut by 4 bases and J by 6 bases, with 18 bases left in between. This CDR3 spans 15 amino acids. Germline values: CDR1 MGHDK, CDR2 SYGVNS.

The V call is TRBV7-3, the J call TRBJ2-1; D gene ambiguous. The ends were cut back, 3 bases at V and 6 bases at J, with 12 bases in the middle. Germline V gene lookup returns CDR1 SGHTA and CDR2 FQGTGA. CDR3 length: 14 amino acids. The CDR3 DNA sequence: TGTGCCAGCAGCTTTGGGCGTCGATTCAATGAGCAGTTCTTC. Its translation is CASSFGRRFNEQFF.

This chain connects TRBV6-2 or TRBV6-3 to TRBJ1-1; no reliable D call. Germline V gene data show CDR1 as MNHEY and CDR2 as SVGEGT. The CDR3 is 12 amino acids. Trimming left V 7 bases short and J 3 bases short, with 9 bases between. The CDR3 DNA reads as TGTGCCAGCAAGACCGTGGACACTGAAGCTTTCTTT. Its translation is CASKTVDTEAFF.